This TCR beta chain was identified during a study of response to subunit inactivated influenza vaccine. Notes on the study in general: After each seasonal influenza vaccination, few new T cells are recruited, the authors suggested.

Points on this clonotype: Its antigen is still unknown. The conserved phenylalanine or tryptophan normally closing the CDR3 is absent here, so this likely arose from a read error.

This CDR3 is 15 amino acids long. Germline lookup yields CDR1 SQVTM and CDR2 ANQGSEA. The J segment lost 1 base and the V segment lost 7 bases, leaving 10 bases of the junction unmatched. Each CDR3 protein is one row after TCRdb ran MiXCR on the RT-PCR reads. The sample has roughly 760,000 distinct CDR3 sequences, roughly 20% seen once; the top ten hold around 9.6%. The sequence came from a man between 45 and 60 years old who received an inactivated influenza vaccine. The genes are TRBV29-1 and TRBJ1-1; 9 nucleotides match TRBD1. Sequenced here: PBMCs from blood, sampled roughly 5 days after vaccination. In nucleotides, the CDR3 is TGCAGCGATCGATATCCGGGACAGGGGAACACTGAAGCTTTCTAT. Encoded protein: CSDRYPGQGNTEAFY.